This TCR beta chain emerged from a study of glioma-infiltrating T cells. In its sample, this clonotype was seen many times. Its antigen is undetermined. Broader study findings: Gliomas, especially low-grade, showed above-expected tissue-blood divergence; non-neoplastic patients showed below. Only very few CDR3 sequences appeared in both tissue and blood.

Trimming stripped 5 bases from V and 5 bases from J, with 6 bases between. Germline V gene lookup returns CDR1 MDHEN and CDR2 SYDVKM. The CDR3 has 11 residues. Using RNA template, CDR3s of TCR alpha and beta were amplified with iRepertoire arm-PCR. One-step reverse transcription and amplification started from around 100-400 ng of tissue mRNA or PBMC total RNA. One entry per CDR3 protein results from TCRdb running MiXCR on the multiplex PCR reads. Here the sample spans roughly 120,000 distinct CDR3 sequences, less than 30% being singletons. This TCR was recovered from a human donor with low-grade glioma or glioblastoma, undergoing nonglioma brain surgery, or in good health (not recorded which). Material: glioma tissue, nonneoplastic brain tissue, or PBMCs (not recorded which). The J gene is TRBJ1-2, the V gene TRBV28, with D hard to call. CDR3 loop: CASSPAYGYTF. For the CDR3, the DNA is TGTGCCAGCAGTCCGGCATATGGCTACACCTTC.